This passage covers 19 T cell receptor beta chains from one sample sequenced in a study of cytomegalovirus exposure and HLA in healthy donors. 13 Jbeta primers and 60 Vbeta primers were used for the PCR. Profiled with immunoSEQ multiplex PCR; TCRdb holds only in-frame clones, not every one. The sample has 65,000 to 90,000 clones, and its top ten clones hold roughly 2.6%. The sequenced material came from PBMCs. These receptors were taken from a man in his forties or fifties in good health and CMV-seronegative.

Details on this clone: One end of the junction does not line up with germline, which may come from a read error. The chain combines TRBV28 with TRBJ2-3; 10 positions match TRBD2. CDR3 size: 17 residues. Germline CDR1 MDHEN, CDR2 SYDVKM. The CDR3 coding sequence is TGTGCCAGCAGCTCCATCGGACTAGCGGTTTCGACAGTTACGCAGTATTTT. Protein product: CASSSIGLAVSTVTQYF. Full variable domain (remainder filled in from reference TRBV28 and TRBJ2-3): DVKVTQSSRYLVKRTGEKVFLECVQDMDHENMFWYRQDPGLGLRLIYFSYDVKMKEKGDIPEGYSVSREKKERFSLILESASTNQTSMYLCASSSIGLAVSTVTQYFGPGTRLTVL.

J is TRBJ1-1 and V is TRBV20-1, with D hard to call. The CDR3 extends over 11 amino acids. CDR1 and CDR2 (germline): DFQATT, SNEGSKA (reference sequence). Trimming took off 4 bases at V and 2 bases at J, with 5 bases between the two ends. CDR3 region: CSATYNTEAFF. CDR3 in DNA: TGCAGTGCTACTTATAACACTGAAGCTTTCTTT.

V gene TRBV6-1 combines with J gene TRBJ1-3; D possibly corresponds to TRBD1 (5 bases). With 4 bases removed from V and 2 bases from J, the gap between germline ends came to 6 bases. The CDR3 is 13 amino acids. Per germline, CDR1 MNHNS and CDR2 SASEGT. In DNA, the CDR3 is TGTGCCAGCAGTGCGACAGCTGGAAACACCATATATTTT. It codes for CASSATAGNTIYF.

The CDR3 loop is CASRPQGAAYGYTF. The DNA of the CDR3 is TGTGCCAGCAGGCCCCAGGGGGCGGCTTATGGCTACACCTTC. The chain links TRBV2 to TRBJ1-2, with TRBD1 matching 8 bases. The CDR3 has 14 amino acids. V dropped 6 bases and J dropped 5; count of bases not matched to a gene: 8. Germline V CDR1 and CDR2: SNHLY, FYNNEI.

Here the CDR3 DNA reads TGTGCCAGTAGTGCGCCGGGACAGGGCACAGATACGCAGTATTTT. Protein product: CASSAPGQGTDTQYF. The chain has TRBV19 and TRBJ2-3; 8 bases line up with TRBD1. J gave up 1 base and V 5 bases, and 5 bases lay outside the gene matches. The CDR3 is 15 residues long. The germline gives CDR1 LNHDA, CDR2 SQIVND (reference sequence).

This chain joins TRBV11-1 and TRBJ1-1; no definite D call. CDR1 is SGHAT, CDR2 FQDESV, per germline (reference sequence). The CDR3 has 16 residues. Deletions cut 3 bases from V and 0 bases from J, with 14 bases between. CDR3 sequence: CASSFSSGNLNTEAFF. CDR3 nucleotide sequence: TGTGCCAGCAGCTTCTCTTCCGGGAATCTGAACACTGAAGCTTTCTTT.

The chain joins TRBV28 to TRBJ1-4; D is undetermined. Germline loops: CDR1 MDHEN, CDR2 SYDVKM. Between the trimmed V and J ends, which lost 2 bases and 2 bases, there was a span of 12 bases. The CDR3 runs to 16 residues. The CDR3 DNA follows: TGTGCCAGCAGTTTAGATCTGAGCGAGACTAATGAAAAACTGTTTTTT. Its protein is CASSLDLSETNEKLFF.

A note on this clone: This same CDR3 is encoded by further DNA sequences in the sample. This rearrangement joins TRBV2 to TRBJ1-2; 7 bases are a match to TRBD1. Trimming at V came to 3 bases and at J to 11 bases, leaving 21 bases not matched to a gene. The CDR3 extends over 17 amino acids. Germline-derived CDR1 and CDR2 are SNHLY and FYNNEI. As DNA, the CDR3 is TGTGCCAGCAGTGACGGGTCCTCGAGAACAGGGGCTAGAGGTTACACCTTC. It specifies CASSDGSSRTGARGYTF.

This sequence joins TRBV6-1 and TRBJ2-3; tentatively, D is TRBD2 (5 bases). The CDR3 consists of 13 residues. Trimming left V 6 bases short and J 6 bases short, with 13 bases between. The V gene's germline CDR1 is MNHNS and CDR2 SASEGT. DNA of the CDR3: TGTGCCAGCAGAGGGAGTGTTTTGGATACGCAGTATTTT. The encoded protein is CASRGSVLDTQYF.

V usage is TRBV5-5 and J usage is TRBJ2-5; 8 nucleotides line up with TRBD1. The CDR3 spans 16 residues. The V segment lost 0 bases and the J segment 1 base; nucleotides outside the gene matches: 5. CDR1 is SGHKS, CDR2 YYEKEE, per germline (reference sequence). In DNA, the CDR3 is TGTGCCAGCAGCTTGGGTCAGGGGGCCTCCCAAGAGACCCAGTACTTC. It encodes CASSLGQGASQETQYF. The full variable domain, completed using reference TRBV5-5 and TRBJ2-5, is DAGVTQSPTHLIKTRGQQVTLRCSPISGHKSVSWYQQVLGQGPQFIFQYYEKEERGRGNFPDRFSARQFPNYSSELNVNALLLGDSALYLCASSLGQGASQETQYFGPGTRLLVL.

The chain joins TRBV28 to TRBJ2-5, with D hard to call. The CDR3 is made up of 12 amino acids. Trimming pared 2 bases from V and 2 bases from J, leaving 3 bases between. The germline V gene encodes CDR1 MDHEN and CDR2 SYDVKM. The CDR3 protein is CASSLPQETQYF. The DNA for the CDR3 is TGTGCCAGCAGTTTACCTCAAGAGACCCAGTACTTC.

The chain recombines TRBV5-6 with TRBJ2-5, with D tentatively TRBD1 (5 bases). From germline, CDR1 is SGHDT and CDR2 YYEEEE. The CDR3 is made up of 15 amino acids. Trimming removed 0 bases from V and 5 bases from J, with 14 bases in between. The CDR3 reads CASSLAAGIGETQYF. The CDR3 bases are TGTGCCAGCAGCTTGGCCGCAGGGATCGGGGAGACCCAGTACTTC.

The CDR3 loop is CASSEPDFFSSSYNEQFF. The CDR3 coding sequence is TGTGCCAGCAGTGAACCAGACTTCTTTTCTAGCTCCTACAATGAGCAGTTCTTC. The chain carries TRBV2 and TRBJ2-1; D is ambiguous. The CDR3 totals 18 residues. V was clipped by 2 bases and J by 0 bases, with 17 bases between them. Germline V gene sequence: CDR1 SNHLY, CDR2 FYNNEI.

The V call is TRBV5-6, the J call TRBJ2-5; D not certain. The germline V gene has CDR1 SGHDT and CDR2 YYEEEE. This CDR3 has 15 residues. V was shortened by 0 bases and J by 7 bases, with 16 bases between the two germline ends. CDR3 sequence reads: CASSLAQASHGTQYF. The CDR3 region has the DNA TGTGCCAGCAGCTTGGCGCAGGCATCCCACGGGACCCAGTACTTC.

The rearrangement uses TRBV6-1 and TRBJ2-1, with D possibly TRBD1 on 6 matching bases. With 8 bases removed from V and 9 bases from J, the gap between germline ends came to 20 bases. Looked up from germline, CDR1 is MNHNS and CDR2 is SASEGT. The CDR3 runs to 14 residues. The CDR3 nucleotides are TGTGCCAGCTTGCCCACATGGACAGCCCCTGAGCAGTTCTTC. It specifies CASLPTWTAPEQFF.

In DNA form, the CDR3 reads TGTGCCAGCAGCTACAGACAGGGGGCTTACGAGCAGTACTTC. Protein: CASSYRQGAYEQYF. V gene TRBV5-5 combines with J gene TRBJ2-7, with 10 bases identical to TRBD1. Trimming removed 3 bases from V and 4 bases from J; junction bases left unmatched: 4. The CDR3 consists of 14 residues. Germline V lookup: CDR1 SGHKS, CDR2 YYEKEE (reference sequence).

The V and J genes are TRBV6-5 and TRBJ2-5; maybe TRBD2 (6 bases). V was clipped by 4 bases and J by 4 bases, with 16 bases between them. There are 15 residues in the CDR3. In germline, CDR1 is MNHEY, CDR2 SVGAGI. As DNA, the CDR3 is TGTGCCAGCAGTTTTTCCCCGGGACTCAGAGAGACCCAGTACTTC. This sequence encodes CASSFSPGLRETQYF.

The V and J genes are TRBV5-1 and TRBJ2-1, with D maybe TRBD2 (6 bases). V dropped 1 base and J dropped 7 bases, with 18 bases sitting between them. This CDR3 spans 16 amino acids. Germline CDR1 SGHRS, CDR2 YFSETQ. CDR3 nucleotides: TGCGCCAGCAGCTTGATGGAGGGCAATCTGTGGAATGAGCAGTTCTTC. This gives the protein CASSLMEGNLWNEQFF.

V usage is TRBV2 and J usage is TRBJ2-3; 7 bases fit TRBD1. Losses at the gene ends were 5 bases for V and 6 bases for J; bases not matched to a gene: 5. CDR3 length: 13 residues. Germline values: CDR1 SNHLY, CDR2 FYNNEI. This CDR3 is CASSRQGADTQYF. The CDR3 nucleotides are TGTGCCAGCAGTAGACAGGGAGCCGATACGCAGTATTTT.